This entry lists 30 T cell receptor beta chains sequenced from one sample in a study of T cell repertoires in cytomegalovirus infection. These receptors have no known antigen. TCRdb passed the reads through MiXCR, listing each CDR3 protein once. The repertoire holds fewer than 1,000,000 distinct CDR3 sequences, with less than 35% as singletons. Sequences were derived from cultured CD8+ T cells from PBMCs, sampled from culture after CMV antigen stimulation. These receptors were collected from a human donor in good health (CMV status not recorded). Some clones in this sample may be carry-over from other donors' samples.

The chain carries TRBV6-2 or TRBV6-3 and TRBJ1-5; TRBD1 matches at 8 bases. The CDR3 sequence is 15 residues long. The V segment lost 2 bases and the J segment 3 bases; nucleotides outside the gene matches: 3. Germline V lookup: CDR1 MNHEY, CDR2 SVGEGT. This chain's CDR3 is CASSYPDRVNQPQHF. In DNA, the CDR3 is TGTGCCAGCAGTTACCCGGACAGGGTCAATCAGCCCCAGCATTTT.

This clonotype was seen at least ten times. V is TRBV7-8 and J is TRBJ1-2, with D possibly matching TRBD1 (5 bases). There are 15 residues in the CDR3. Germline V gene data show CDR1 as SGHVS and CDR2 as FQNEAQ. With 6 bases removed from V and 1 base from J, the gap between germline ends came to 15 bases. CDR3 protein: CASSLDDGGNYGYTF. DNA for the CDR3: TGTGCCAGCAGTCTCGACGACGGGGGTAACTATGGCTACACCTTC.

The table lists this clonotype with a few counts. The chain links TRBV7-2 to TRBJ1-6, with TRBD1 identical over 7 bases. Germline V lookup: CDR1 SGHTA, CDR2 FQGNSA. The V segment lost 1 base and the J segment 1 base; nucleotides outside the gene matches: 1. The CDR3 loop spans 16 amino acids. CDR3 coding DNA: TGTGCCAGCAGCTTAGAGGGGGCATCCTATAATTCACCCCTCCACTTT. Translated: CASSLEGASYNSPLHF.

The chain couples TRBV6-5 to TRBJ1-6; D not resolved. Between the trimmed V and J ends, which lost 5 bases and 7 bases, there was a span of 15 bases. Germline lookup yields CDR1 MNHEY and CDR2 SVGAGI. This CDR3 comprises 15 residues. CDR3 sequence: CASSRRGMVNSPLHF. In DNA form, the CDR3 reads TGTGCCAGCAGTCGTCGGGGAATGGTCAATTCACCCCTCCACTTT.

This clonotype was counted a few times. The V gene is TRBV7-8, the J gene TRBJ1-3, with D unclear. Germline assignment: CDR1 SGHVS and CDR2 FQNEAQ. The length of the CDR3 is 16 residues. V was trimmed by 2 bases and J by 2 bases, leaving 13 bases between them. The CDR3 reads CASSLYGDETGNTIYF. CDR3 DNA: TGTGCCAGCAGCTTATACGGGGATGAAACTGGAAACACCATATATTTT.

Many counts were recorded for this clonotype. The chain recombines TRBV12-3 or TRBV12-4 with TRBJ2-6; the match to TRBD1 covers 8 bases. The CDR3 length is 17 residues. V shed 6 bases, J shed 0 bases, and the junction held 7 bases outside the gene matches. This CDR3 reads CASRIPGQDSGANVLTF. CDR3 coding DNA: TGTGCCAGCAGGATACCGGGACAGGACTCTGGGGCCAACGTCCTGACTTTC.

This clonotype was observed at least ten times. V is TRBV7-9 and J is TRBJ2-5; no definite D call. The CDR3 sequence is 16 residues long. Germline V gene data show CDR1 as SEHNR and CDR2 as FQNEAQ (reference sequence). The V and J ends lost 1 base and 2 bases respectively, with 14 bases between them. CDR3 residues: CASSLVSRAEQETQYF. CDR3 DNA sequence: TGTGCCAGCAGCTTAGTTTCCCGGGCGGAGCAAGAGACCCAGTACTTC.

This clonotype was observed a handful of times. The rearrangement joins TRBV25-1 to TRBJ2-5; D tentatively reads TRBD1 or TRBD2 (5 bases each). CDR1 and CDR2 (germline): MGHDK, SYGVNS. CDR3 length: 13 amino acids. Trimming removed 8 bases at V and 7 bases at J, with 17 bases between. CDR3 sequence (DNA): TGTGCCAGCGGGGGTGGCTCAAAGCGGACCCAGTACTTC. Protein sequence: CASGGGSKRTQYF.

As concerns this clonotype: The junction and the germline gene differ at one end; a read error may be behind it. The chain carries TRBV7-6 and TRBJ2-5; TRBD2 might be the D (7 bases). The CDR3 loop spans 17 amino acids. Germline CDR1 reads SGHVS; CDR2 reads FNYEAQ. CDR3 bases: TGTGCTAGCAGCTTAGGGGGTCTAGCGGCCTTCCAAGAGACCCAGTACTTC. Amino acid sequence: CASSLGGLAAFQETQYF.

This clonotype was found a few times. The CDR3 sequence is CSASVGGSYEQYV. CDR3 in DNA: TGCAGTGCTAGTGTGGGGGGTTCCTACGAGCAGTACGTC. The chain recombines TRBV20-1 with TRBJ2-7, with a possible D match to TRBD2 (6 bases). V was shortened by 3 bases and J by 1 base, with 10 bases between the two germline ends. The CDR3 has 13 amino acids. Germline CDR1 DFQATT, CDR2 SNEGSKA (reference sequence).

The table lists this clonotype with a few counts. This chain joins TRBV4-2 and TRBJ1-6, with D possibly being TRBD1 (6 bases). Per the germline V gene, CDR1 is LGHNA and CDR2 is YNFKEQ. The ends were cut back, 0 bases at V and 6 bases at J, with 15 bases in the middle. This CDR3 region has 17 residues. The CDR3, as DNA: TGTGCCAGCAGCCAAGAACCGGACAGAGACTTTAATTCACCCCTCCACTTT. It translates to CASSQEPDRDFNSPLHF.

About this clonotype: At one boundary the junction diverges from the germline segment, which might be a read error. Written as DNA, the CDR3 is TGTGCTAGCAGCTTGATTCAGGGGCCCACTGAAGCTTTCTTT. Its protein product is CASSLIQGPTEAFF. This chain links TRBV7-6 with TRBJ1-1; D is perhaps TRBD1 (6 bases). The CDR3 contains 14 residues. CDR1 is SGHVS, CDR2 FNYEAQ, per germline.

This clonotype was found many times. This chain connects TRBV7-6 to TRBJ2-1; 7 positions match TRBD2. Germline trimming cut 4 bases from V and 0 bases from J; bases unmatched to any gene: 3. The germline V gene encodes CDR1 SGHVS and CDR2 FNYEAQ. The CDR3 is made up of 15 amino acids. DNA for the CDR3: TGTGCCAGCAGCTGGCGGGGGAGCTCCTACAATGAGCAGTTCTTC. Translating it yields CASSWRGSSYNEQFF.

This clonotype was detected ten times or more. The chain has TRBV7-2 and TRBJ2-3; 7 nucleotides agree with TRBD2. The CDR3 length is 17 residues. Germline CDR1 is SGHTA and CDR2 is FQGNSA. Germline trimming cut 2 bases from V and 2 bases from J; bases unmatched to any gene: 10. The CDR3 protein is CASSLKGLADTTDTQYF. CDR3 nucleotides: TGTGCCAGCAGCTTAAAAGGCCTAGCGGATACCACAGATACGCAGTATTTT.

This clonotype was detected a few times. V is TRBV6-2 or TRBV6-3 and J is TRBJ2-5; 9 bases fit TRBD2. J lost 7 bases, V lost 7 bases, and 10 bases had no gene match. The CDR3 is made up of 14 amino acids. Germline CDR1 and CDR2: MNHEY and SVGEGT. DNA for the CDR3: TGTGCCAGCACCGTTCTAGCGGGGTGGGGGACCCAGTACTTC. Translating gives CASTVLAGWGTQYF.

This clonotype showed up just a few times. The rearrangement links TRBV25-1 to TRBJ2-2; D might be TRBD1 (5 bases). Germline V lookup: CDR1 MGHDK, CDR2 SYGVNS. CDR3 size: 15 residues. V lost 1 base, J lost 5 bases, and 11 bases lay in between. CDR3: CASSELGQLTGELFF. The CDR3 DNA reads as TGTGCCAGCAGTGAATTGGGGCAGCTAACCGGGGAGCTGTTTTTT.

V gene TRBV6-2 or TRBV6-3 combines with J gene TRBJ2-7; the D gene is possibly TRBD2 (6 bases). There are 14 residues in the CDR3. Germline CDR1 MNHEY, CDR2 SVGEGT. Trimming left V 2 bases short and J 4 bases short, with 12 bases between. This CDR3 is CASSYRGGSYEQYV. In DNA, the CDR3 is TGTGCCAGCAGTTACCGTGGGGGGTCGTACGAGCAGTACGTC.

The chain uses TRBV28 and TRBJ1-5; perhaps TRBD1 as D (6 bases). Trimming pared 3 bases from V and 4 bases from J, leaving 13 bases between. The germline V gene has CDR1 MDHEN and CDR2 SYDVKM. The CDR3 has 15 residues. This CDR3 is CASSFEQGLNQPQHF. The CDR3 nucleotides read TGTGCCAGCAGTTTTGAACAGGGTTTGAATCAGCCCCAGCATTTT.

The sample holds a few counts of this clonotype. The J gene is TRBJ2-5, the V gene TRBV4-1, with 7 bases fitting TRBD1. The CDR3 runs 15 residues. Trimming removed 0 bases from V and 6 bases from J; junction bases left unmatched: 7. CDR1 MGHRA and CDR2 YSYEKL come from the germline V gene. The DNA for the CDR3 is TGCGCCAGCAGCCAAGATCTCACCAGGGGGAAGACCCAGTACTTC. Translating it yields CASSQDLTRGKTQYF.

This clonotype was seen a handful of times. V usage is TRBV25-1 and J usage is TRBJ2-7; possibly TRBD1 or TRBD2 for D (6 bases each). V lost 1 base and J lost 7, with 17 bases in between. CDR1 MGHDK and CDR2 SYGVNS come from the germline V gene. The CDR3 runs 15 residues. CDR3 sequence reads: CASSELYLGAGEQYF. CDR3 bases: TGTGCCAGCAGTGAATTGTATTTGGGGGCGGGAGAGCAGTACTTC.

This CDR3 reads CASSRSRNEQFF. The DNA of the CDR3 is TGTGCCAGCAGCCGGTCCCGGAATGAGCAGTTCTTC. The chain couples TRBV7-9 to TRBJ2-1; D is unresolved. The CDR3 has 12 residues. CDR1 SEHNR and CDR2 FQNEAQ come from the germline V gene (reference sequence). V dropped 5 bases and J dropped 7 bases, with 9 bases sitting between them.

The chain combines TRBV29-1 with TRBJ1-2, with a tentative D call TRBD1 (5 bases). This CDR3 spans 15 amino acids. V dropped 6 bases and J dropped 6 bases, with 23 bases sitting between them. Germline CDR1 reads SQVTM; CDR2 reads ANQGSEA. DNA of the CDR3: TGCAGCGTACCGGGACCGGGACCTGGGAGGCATGGCTACACCTTC. Its translation is CSVPGPGPGRHGYTF.

J is TRBJ2-1 and V is TRBV2; D is possibly TRBD2 (5 bases). The CDR3 has 14 amino acids. Germline V lookup: CDR1 SNHLY, CDR2 FYNNEI. The V end lost 6 bases, the J end lost 7 bases, and 16 bases lay between the germline ends. This chain's CDR3 is CASSGLDGRNEQFF. The CDR3 coding sequence is TGTGCCAGCAGCGGATTGGATGGGAGAAATGAGCAGTTCTTC.

This sequence joins TRBV7-9 and TRBJ1-1; D remains ambiguous. The germline V and J ends were trimmed by 5 bases and 6 bases, with 16 bases remaining between them. This CDR3 region has 14 residues. Germline V CDR1 and CDR2: SEHNR, FQNEAQ (reference sequence). The DNA of the CDR3 is TGTGCCAGCAGCCCTAACAGAGGTTTGGCTGAAGCTTTCTTT. This encodes CASSPNRGLAEAFF.

V gene TRBV27 combines with J gene TRBJ1-5; D may be TRBD2 (6 bases). The J call is doubtful: the DNA matches TRBJ2-3 better. The germline CDR1 and CDR2 sequences are MNHEY and SMNVEV (reference sequence). The CDR3 spans 14 residues. The CDR3 sequence is CASTPPGVNQPQYF. The CDR3, as DNA: TGTGCCAGCACCCCCCCGGGGGTCAATCAGCCCCAGTATTTT.

This clonotype has only a few counts. The CDR3 DNA reads as TGTGCCAGCGCTGGAGGCGGGGGGGCTGGGATCTACAATGAGCAGTTCTTC. The encoded protein is CASAGGGGAGIYNEQFF. J is TRBJ2-1 and V is TRBV25-1; 9 positions agree with TRBD2. Germline V lookup: CDR1 MGHDK, CDR2 SYGVNS. The V segment lost 8 bases and the J segment 3 bases; nucleotides outside the gene matches: 14. CDR3 size: 17 residues.

This clonotype was seen a handful of times. Germline is not matched at one junction end, which may reflect a read error. V and J are TRBV7-7 and TRBJ2-7; TRBD1 aligns across 9 bases. The germline V gene encodes CDR1 SSHAT and CDR2 FNYEAQ (reference sequence). This CDR3 has 13 residues. CDR3 sequence reads: CASSTGTGWEQYF. The CDR3 region has the DNA TGTGCTAGCAGCACCGGGACAGGGTGGGAGCAGTACTTC.

This rearrangement joins TRBV27 to TRBJ2-7; 9 bases match TRBD2. The J segment lost 4 bases and the V segment lost 2 bases, leaving 3 bases of the junction unmatched. Germline lookup yields CDR1 MNHEY and CDR2 SMNVEV (reference sequence). This CDR3 is built from 14 residues. In nucleotides, the CDR3 is TGTGCCAGCAGTTTACTAGCGGGGACTTACGAGCAGTACTTC. Translated: CASSLLAGTYEQYF.

The J gene is TRBJ2-3, the V gene TRBV12-3 or TRBV12-4; TRBD2 aligns across 10 bases. V shed 2 bases, J shed 6 bases, and the junction held 8 bases outside the gene matches. This CDR3 spans 16 amino acids. The CDR3 DNA reads TGTGCCAGCAGTTTATCTAGCGGGGGAAGATGGGATACGCAGTATTTT. As protein: CASSLSSGGRWDTQYF.

This chain connects TRBV28 to TRBJ1-3; D perhaps matches TRBD1 (5 bases). From germline, CDR1 is MDHEN and CDR2 SYDVKM. V was pared by 3 bases and J by 3 bases, with 9 bases between. This CDR3 is built from 14 residues. For the CDR3, the DNA is TGTGCCAGCAGTTTTCAGGGACTTGGAAACACCATATATTTT. Its translation is CASSFQGLGNTIYF.